Listed below are T cell receptor beta chains from one sample, sequenced in a study of OX40 agonist ivuxolimab in advanced cancers. Libraries were prepared by immunoSEQ multiplex PCR; TCRdb keeps only in-frame clonotypes and omits some of them. This table has 58,000 or so clones, approximately 90% appearing once. The sequencing here drew on CD4+ or CD8+ T cells sorted from blood, taken in a trial of the OX40 agonist ivuxolimab. The origin of the receptors is an adult with an advanced solid tumor such as melanoma, head and neck, liver or kidney cancer. Both conserved end residues are part of each CDR3. D genes are given only for firm matches. Rows give clone size only sometimes, using once, few, many, or a class for an expanded clone.

TRBJ2-2,TRBD1,TRBV5-5,-,CASSFDRGTTGELFF
TRBJ1-1,-,TRBV6-6,-,CASSRDGVAFF
TRBJ2-3,-,TRBV7-9,-,CASSLGVDADTQYF
TRBJ2-3,TRBD1,TRBV29-1,-,CSVSQGGTQYF
TRBJ2-3,-,TRBV28,-,CASSDWEGTDTQYF
TRBJ2-2,-,TRBV7-3,-,CASSLRPANTGELFF
TRBJ2-3,TRBD2,TRBV4-1,once,CASSLGTSAFVDTQYF
TRBJ1-4,TRBD1,TRBV6-1,-,CASSEGRGLGEKLFF
TRBJ1-1,-,TRBV6-6,once,CASSSFHMVNTEAFF
TRBJ1-2,-,TRBV30,once,CASARGGWDGYTF
TRBJ2-3,-,TRBV4-2,-,CASSQDQRTLGADTQYF
TRBJ1-3,-,TRBV30,-,CAWGTGSSGNTIYF
TRBJ2-3,-,TRBV7-3,-,CASSQSIASTDTQYF
TRBJ2-7,TRBD1,TRBV2,-,CASSGQGAHEQYF
TRBJ1-6,-,TRBV9,-,CASSVDDKISPLHF
TRBJ2-1,TRBD1,TRBV19,-,CASSIPGQGPVNEQFF
TRBJ2-3,-,TRBV6-1,-,CASRLQQGRTDTQYF
TRBJ2-2,-,TRBV6-6,-,CASRAGTGELFF
TRBJ1-5,-,TRBV2,-,CASSERREDQPQHF
TRBJ2-2,-,TRBV27,-,CASSAQGWNTGELFF
TRBJ2-1,-,TRBV19,-,CASSLGPISSYNEQFF
TRBJ2-7,TRBD2,TRBV10-2,-,CASSEWERGGYEQYF
TRBJ2-3,-,TRBV27,-,CASSLTRNTDTQYF
TRBJ2-1,-,TRBV6-5,-,CASSQQEPNYNEQFF